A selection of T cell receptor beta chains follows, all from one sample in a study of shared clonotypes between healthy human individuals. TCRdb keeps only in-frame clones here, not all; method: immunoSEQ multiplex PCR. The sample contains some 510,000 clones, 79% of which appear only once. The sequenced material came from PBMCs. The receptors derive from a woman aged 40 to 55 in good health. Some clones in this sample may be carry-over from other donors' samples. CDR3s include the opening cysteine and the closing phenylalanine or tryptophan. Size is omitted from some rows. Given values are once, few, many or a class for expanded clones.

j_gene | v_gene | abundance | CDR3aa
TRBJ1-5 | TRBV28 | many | CASSLSSRGRQHF
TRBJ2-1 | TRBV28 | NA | CASIPTGLAGPRDEQFF
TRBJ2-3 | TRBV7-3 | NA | CASSLWGRTDTQYF
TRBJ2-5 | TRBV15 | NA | CATSRALAGTETQYF
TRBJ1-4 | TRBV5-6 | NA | CASSLTQGLANEKLFF
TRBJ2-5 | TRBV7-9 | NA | CASSLDFQETQYF
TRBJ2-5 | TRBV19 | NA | CASSRDIQETQYF
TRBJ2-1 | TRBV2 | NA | CASRVGPHNEQFF
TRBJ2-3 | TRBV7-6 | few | CASSLGIPGQGGTDTQYF
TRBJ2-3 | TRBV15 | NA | CATRPLRGRTDTQYF
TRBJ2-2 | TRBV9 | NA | CASSVRLGPDTGELFF
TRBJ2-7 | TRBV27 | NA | CASKLMEDSSYEQYF
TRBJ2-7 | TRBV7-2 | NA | CASSPTGFTGEQYF
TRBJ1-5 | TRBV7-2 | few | CASSLGPDRATQPQHF